This T cell receptor (beta chain) was identified during a study of shared clonotypes between healthy human individuals. Study-level findings and limits: Generation probability values for non-shared clonotypes were lower than those for clonotypes shared by all four donors.

As regards this clone: What it binds is unknown.

The protocol was immunoSEQ multiplex PCR, while the TCRdb copy is restricted to in-frame clones and leaves out a portion. The sample comprises 750,000 to 1,000,000 clones, 85% to 95% of which are singletons, and around 24% rests with the top ten. CDR1 is SGHAT and CDR2 is FQNNGV in the germline V gene. The germline V and J ends were trimmed by 3 bases and 2 bases, with 6 bases remaining between them. The CDR3 is 13 amino acids. Positive CCR7 selection of CD45RO-negative cells yielded the naive CD8 cells, and terminally differentiated effector memory CD45RA+ cells were excluded. The donors, healthy adults who were HIV-negative, had experienced no recent acute infections or vaccinations.

The sample consisted of naive CD8+ T cells sorted from blood. This TCR was sampled from a man in his thirties or forties in good health. The chain combines TRBV11-2 with TRBJ2-3, with D unclear. This CDR3 reads CASSFLLTDTQYF. CDR3 nucleotide sequence: TGTGCCAGCAGCTTCTTACTCACAGATACGCAGTATTTT. The full variable domain, its missing parts supplied by reference TRBV11-2 and TRBJ2-3, is EAGVAQSPRYKIIEKRQSVAFWCNPISGHATLYWYQQILGQGPKLLIQFQNNGVVDDSQLPKDRFSAERLKGVDSTLKIQPAKLEDSAVYLCASSFLLTDTQYFGPGTRLTVL.